The 16 T cell receptor beta chains in this list originate from one sample, sequenced in a study of OX40 agonist ivuxolimab in advanced cancers. Assay: immunoSEQ multiplex PCR; the TCRdb copy retains only in-frame clones and omits some. The sample contains 35,000 to 45,000 clones, more than 75% of which appear only once. This sample comprised CD4+ or CD8+ T cells sorted from blood, obtained in a trial of the OX40 agonist ivuxolimab. These receptors originate from an adult with an advanced solid tumor such as melanoma, head and neck, liver or kidney cancer.

The rearrangement uses TRBV5-1 and TRBJ1-2, with 7 bases fitting TRBD1. The CDR3 is made up of 14 amino acids. Trimming took 3 bases from V and 3 from J; bases not matched to a gene: 5. Germline-derived CDR1 and CDR2 are SGHRS and YFSETQ. The CDR3 protein is CASSSLQGDYGYTF. CDR3 sequence (DNA): TGCGCCAGCAGCTCTCTCCAGGGGGACTATGGCTACACCTTC. The full variable domain, in which reference TRBV5-1 and TRBJ1-2 provide the parts outside the CDR3, is KAGVTQTPRYLIKTRGQQVTLSCSPISGHRSVSWYQQTPGQGLQFLFEYFSETQRNKGNFPGRFSGRQFSNSRSEMNVSTLELGDSALYLCASSSLQGDYGYTFGSGTRLTVV.

This clone was observed a single time. DNA of the CDR3: TGTGCCACCAGCAGAGCGCTAGCGGGGGCCTACGAGCAGTACTTC. Its translation: CATSRALAGAYEQYF. The chain links TRBV15 to TRBJ2-7; 10 bases are shared with TRBD2. J gave up 2 bases and V 1 base, and 2 bases lay outside the gene matches. CDR3 size: 15 residues. CDR1 is LNHNV, CDR2 YYDKDF, per germline (reference sequence). Filled out from reference TRBV15 and TRBJ2-7, the complete variable domain reads DAMVIQNPRYQVTQFGKPVTLSCSQTLNHNVMYWYQQKSSQAPKLLFHYYDKDFNNEADTPDNFQSRRPNTSFCFLDIRSPGLGDTAMYLCATSRALAGAYEQYFGPGTRLTVT.

CDR3 residues: CASRLAGTEFYEQYF. CDR3 DNA sequence: TGTGCCAGCAGGTTGGCCGGGACAGAGTTCTACGAGCAGTACTTC. The chain couples TRBV6-5 to TRBJ2-7, with 7 bases lining up with TRBD1. The CDR3 length is 15 residues. The J segment lost 3 bases and the V segment lost 6 bases, leaving 11 bases of the junction unmatched. Germline CDR1 MNHEY, CDR2 SVGAGI.

This clone was recorded a few times. This chain joins TRBV10-1 and TRBJ1-6, with TRBD1 as a possible D gene (6 bases). V shed 3 bases and J shed 13 bases, with 13 bases lying between them. The CDR3 covers 13 residues. Germline values: CDR1 WNHNN, CDR2 SYGVQD (reference sequence). CDR3 protein: CASSEVRGGPLHF. CDR3 bases: TGCGCCAGCAGTGAAGTGAGGGGGGGGCCCCTCCACTTT.

The rearrangement links TRBV4-2 to TRBJ2-7; tentatively, D is TRBD2 (6 bases). This CDR3 is built from 16 residues. Germline assignment: CDR1 LGHNA and CDR2 YNFKEQ. Trimming took 0 bases from V and 0 from J, leaving 12 bases between them. Here the CDR3 reads CASSQDGGGTSYEQYF. As DNA, the CDR3 is TGTGCCAGCAGCCAAGACGGCGGAGGGACCTCCTACGAGCAGTACTTC.

The chain joins TRBV11-3 to TRBJ2-5; D unclear. CDR1 is SGHNT and CDR2 is YENEEA in the germline V gene. V lost 1 base and J 7 bases, leaving 13 bases between the germline ends. This CDR3 contains 14 residues. The CDR3 reads CASSLAAASLTQYF. CDR3 coding DNA: TGTGCCAGCAGCTTAGCGGCCGCGTCCTTGACCCAGTACTTC.

This clone has just one count. V is TRBV5-6 and J is TRBJ1-1, with D possibly matching TRBD1 (5 bases). CDR1 and CDR2 (germline): SGHDT, YYEEEE. With 0 bases removed from V and 0 bases from J, the gap between germline ends came to 12 bases. CDR3 length: 16 residues. The DNA of the CDR3 is TGTGCCAGCAGCTTGGACGGGGGAGGGATGAACACTGAAGCTTTCTTT. Translation gives CASSLDGGGMNTEAFF. Filled out from reference TRBV5-6 and TRBJ1-1, the complete variable domain reads DAGVTQSPTHLIKTRGQQVTLRCSPKSGHDTVSWYQQALGQGPQFIFQYYEEEERQRGNFPDRFSGHQFPNYSSELNVNALLLGDSALYLCASSLDGGGMNTEAFFGQGTRLTVV.

V is TRBV6-5 and J is TRBJ1-4, with a weak D call TRBD1 (5 bases). The CDR3 length is 11 residues. With 6 bases removed from V and 8 bases from J, the gap between germline ends came to 7 bases. From germline, CDR1 is MNHEY and CDR2 SVGAGI. CDR3 coding DNA: TGTGCCAGCAGCCAGGGAGAAAAACTGTTTTTT. The encoded protein is CASSQGEKLFF.

This clone rates as medium-sized (0.01 to 0.1%). CDR3: CASSEWYGYTF. The CDR3 coding sequence is TGTGCCAGCAGTGAATGGTATGGCTACACCTTC. The V gene is TRBV6-1, the J gene TRBJ1-2; no clear D. The germline V gene has CDR1 MNHNS and CDR2 SASEGT. This CDR3 is 11 amino acids long. The V end was cut by 2 bases, the J end by 5 bases, with 3 bases between.

This chain links TRBV28 with TRBJ2-1, with TRBD2 as a possible D gene (6 bases). The germline V gene encodes CDR1 MDHEN and CDR2 SYDVKM. Trimming stripped 7 bases from V and 2 bases from J, with 15 bases between. This CDR3 comprises 15 residues. The CDR3 DNA follows: TGTGCCAGCACCGTAGCGGTTCGAGCCTACAATGAGCAGTTCTTC. Amino acid sequence: CASTVAVRAYNEQFF.

The rearrangement uses TRBV7-2 and TRBJ2-1; tentatively, D is TRBD2 (5 bases). Germline loops: CDR1 SGHTA, CDR2 FQGNSA. The CDR3 covers 13 residues. V dropped 6 bases and J dropped 13 bases, with 19 bases sitting between them. The CDR3 reads CASSSTSGRTQFF. The DNA for the CDR3 is TGTGCCAGCAGTAGTACGAGCGGTCGAACCCAGTTCTTC.

V gene TRBV18 combines with J gene TRBJ2-1, with TRBD2 identical over 14 bases. In germline, CDR1 is KGHSH, CDR2 LQKENI. V lost 3 bases to trimming and J lost 5 bases; unmatched junction nucleotides: 0. The CDR3 covers 15 residues. CDR3 sequence: CASSPGLAGDNEQFF. The CDR3 coding sequence is TGTGCCAGCTCACCGGGACTAGCGGGAGACAATGAGCAGTTCTTC.

Only one count was recorded for this clone. V and J are TRBV6-5 and TRBJ1-3; D is unclear. V lost 0 bases and J 4 bases, leaving 7 bases between the germline ends. CDR1 is MNHEY, CDR2 SVGAGI, per germline. CDR3 length: 14 residues. The DNA of the CDR3 is TGTGCCAGCAGTTACTCCATAACGGGAAACACCATATATTTT. Amino acid sequence: CASSYSITGNTIYF.

This chain links TRBV14 with TRBJ2-1, with D uncertain. Germline-derived CDR1 and CDR2 are SGHDN and FVKESK. Trimming stripped 3 bases from V and 7 bases from J, with 16 bases between. This CDR3 is built from 15 residues. CDR3 residues: CASSQPGPLRNEQFF. The CDR3 region has the DNA TGTGCCAGCAGCCAGCCTGGGCCGCTCCGTAATGAGCAGTTCTTC.

The chain links TRBV6-1 to TRBJ2-4; no clear D. Germline V gene lookup returns CDR1 MNHNS and CDR2 SASEGT. The V end lost 8 bases, the J end lost 11 bases, and 16 bases lay between the germline ends. The CDR3 consists of 12 residues. The CDR3 spells CASLNRPMFQYF. CDR3 coding DNA: TGTGCCAGCCTAAATCGTCCTATGTTTCAGTACTTC.

The V and J genes are TRBV29-1 and TRBJ2-5, with 7 bases fitting TRBD1. The CDR3 runs 13 residues. Losses at the gene ends were 3 bases for V and 2 bases for J; bases not matched to a gene: 3. Germline lookup yields CDR1 SQVTM and CDR2 ANQGSEA. The CDR3: CSVDRQGQETQYF. CDR3 coding DNA: TGCAGCGTTGACCGACAGGGTCAAGAGACCCAGTACTTC.